This TCR beta chain was profiled in a study of T-cell reconstitution after alpha-beta-depleted transplantation in children (dated by TCRdb to the mid-2010s). At the level of the whole study: Using TCR repertoire profiling, the study quantitatively followed how T-cell immune reconstitution unfolded in children after TCRalphabeta/CD19-depleted allogeneic hematopoietic cell transplantation.

Overall results and qualifications from the work: The frequencies of hyperexpanded clones fell over the following months, and after one year, T-cell counts and TCRbeta diversity were mostly attributed to newly produced T cells. In some patients, high TCRbeta diversity at day 60 was attributed to recipient T cells and intrathymic progenitors that had survived conditioning. The apparently early recovery of alphabetaT-cell counts about two months after transplant reportedly depended on only several hundred rapidly expanded clones that came from non-depleted graft cells.

CDR1 is given as SQVTM and CDR2 as ANQGSEA, both from the germline V gene. V lost 7 bases and J lost 4 bases; the stretch between them is 12 bases long. From the cysteine through the phenylalanine, the CDR3 covers 12 amino acids. This entry keeps only the CDR3 DNA: 36 bases, framed from base 1. This clonotype was counted at least ten times. The antigen it recognizes is unknown. Per-base qualities were not stored, and no clone one base away is much larger. What the treatment or condition label conveys for this sample: allogeneic hematopoietic cell transplantation with graft depleted of TCRalphabeta T cells and CD19 B cells. The transplant recipients were children given TCRalphabeta/CD19-depleted allogeneic hematopoietic cell grafts. Library preparation employed PCR. The listed sequencing device is Illumina HiSeq 2500. Molecular barcoding was employed in the preparation of TCR libraries, with unique molecular identifiers being used to normalize TCRbeta repertoire quantification. The raw public reads went through TCRdb reprocessing: fastp at Q25, MiXCR clone calling, in-frame beta chains kept. Under each unique CDR3 protein, matching rows form one entry showing the most common genes and DNA. The table for this sample lists hundreds of thousands of distinct CDR3 sequences; approximately 14% of them were counted only once. Of the sample, about 0.77% falls within the top ten clones.

The TCR originated in a girl aged 2 to 10 with congenital amegakaryocytic thrombocytopenia, due to receive a stem cell transplant. Sequences were derived from PBMCs, sampled before TCRalphabeta/CD19-depleted stem cell transplant. This sequence uses TRBV29-1 and TRBJ2-3; a confident D gene designation cannot be given. The nucleotides read TGCAGCGCGCCTAAGGCCCCAGATACGCAGTATTTT. It is translated as CSAPKAPDTQYF.